A selection of T cell receptor beta chains follows, all from one sample in a study of T cells in Graves' hyperthyroidism and ophthalmopathy. One entry per CDR3 protein, called by TCRdb with MiXCR from the multiplex PCR reads. The table records 600,000 or so distinct CDR3 sequences, 12% to 15% of them present only once. Sequences were obtained from blood. Receptor source: a young woman with Graves' ophthalmopathy. Each CDR3 is given with its conserved first and last residue. A D gene is named only where the DNA matches it firmly. Not every row has a clone size; where given, it reads once, few, many or a size class.

J | D | size | V | DNA | CDR3
TRBJ1-6 | . | many | TRBV12-3/TRBV12-4 | TGTGCCAGCAGCCCTACAGGGAACAATTCACCCCTCCACTTT | CASSPTGNNSPLHF
TRBJ1-6 | TRBD1 | . | TRBV7-8 | TGTGCGACCACCCTAGATTCTGGGGACAGCCTTAATTCACCCCTCCACTTT | CATTLDSGDSLNSPLHF
TRBJ1-5 | . | many | TRBV28 | TGTGCCAGCAGTTTCCTGCTGGGGGTACGGTTCCCTAGCAATCAGCCCCAGCATTTT | CASSFLLGVRFPSNQPQHF
TRBJ1-3 | . | few | TRBV20-1 | TGCAGTGCTCGATCGATTTTTCACTCTGGAAACACCATATATTTT | CSARSIFHSGNTIYF
TRBJ2-2 | . | many | TRBV28 | TGTGCCAGCAGTCCGAGAATAGCCGGGGAGCTGTTTTTT | CASSPRIAGELFF
TRBJ2-3 | TRBD2 | . | TRBV13 | TGTGCCAGCAGCTTAGACCGACTAGCGGGAGGGGATTGGAGCCCAGATACGCAGTATTTT | CASSLDRLAGGDWSPDTQYF
TRBJ1-5 | TRBD1 | . | TRBV28 | TGTGCCAGCAGTTTCCCGGGACAGGGGGCTACAATAGGTCAGCCCCAGCATTTT | CASSFPGQGATIGQPQHF
TRBJ1-3 | . | many | TRBV28 | TGTGCCAGCAGTTTACCCGTGCGTGGAACAGGAGCAGATTCCGGAAACACCATATATTTT | CASSLPVRGTGADSGNTIYF
TRBJ1-2 | . | . | TRBV3-1 | TGTGCCAGCAGCTCCGGACCCGAGGAAGGCTACACCTTC | CASSSGPEEGYTF
TRBJ2-3 | . | many | TRBV27 | TGTGCCAGCAGTTCCCCCTGGATCCCAGATACGCAGTATTTT | CASSSPWIPDTQYF
TRBJ1-5 | . | many | TRBV6-2/TRBV6-3 | TGTGCCAGCAGTTACTTCCGACAGAACAATCAGCCCCAGCATTTT | CASSYFRQNNQPQHF
TRBJ1-2 | . | many | TRBV10-3 | TGTGCCATCAGTGAAATACAGTCCAACTATGGCTACACCTTC | CAISEIQSNYGYTF
TRBJ2-2 | . | . | TRBV7-6 | . | CASSLDRTSAGEQYFGPNTGELFF
TRBJ2-7 | TRBD2 | many | TRBV27 | TGTGCCAGCGGTATTGCGGGAGGGCCCTACGAGCAGTACTTC | CASGIAGGPYEQYF
TRBJ2-7 | . | many | TRBV18 | TGTGCCAGCTCACAGCAATGGGGACAGCAGTACTTC | CASSQQWGQQYF
TRBJ2-3 | TRBD1 | many | TRBV18 | TGTGCCAGCTCACCCCGAGGACAGGGTCCAGATACGCAGTATTTT | CASSPRGQGPDTQYF
TRBJ1-1 | TRBD1 | few | TRBV14 | TGTGCCAGCAGCAAAAGCAACTCGGGGACAGGGGTGGGTGAAGCTTTCTTT | CASSKSNSGTGVGEAFF
TRBJ2-7 | . | many | TRBV28 | TGTGCCAGCAGTTTCCGGGACCGAACCTACGAGCAGTACTTC | CASSFRDRTYEQYF
TRBJ1-1 | TRBD1 | many | TRBV2 | TGTGCCACCCTACCGGGGGGGACAGGGTACACTGAAGCTTTCTTT | CATLPGGTGYTEAFF
TRBJ2-7 | . | many | TRBV20-1 | TGCAGTGCTAGAGATCTTCATAGCGGTCTAACCTACGAGCAGTACTTC | CSARDLHSGLTYEQYF
TRBJ1-3 | . | many | TRBV12-3/TRBV12-4 | TGTGCCAGCAGGACCTCAGGAGATCAACCCATATATTTT | CASRTSGDQPIYF
TRBJ2-3 | TRBD2 | . | TRBV7-9 | TGTGCCAGCCGGCGGGAGGACACAGATACGCAGTATTTT | CASRREDTDTQYF
TRBJ1-1 | TRBD1 | many | TRBV28 | TGTGCCAGCAGCGTGGGACAGAGGAACACTGAAGCTTTCTTT | CASSVGQRNTEAFF
TRBJ1-6 | TRBD1 | few | TRBV7-9 | TGTGCCAGCAGCTTGGGTCGACAGGGTGGATACTCACCCCTCCACTTT | CASSLGRQGGYSPLHF
TRBJ2-2 | TRBD2 | few | TRBV27 | TGTGCCAGCAGCGTAAAGGGACTAGCGGGAGTAGGCGGGGAGCTGTTTTTT | CASSVKGLAGVGGELFF
TRBJ2-3 | . | . | TRBV27 | TGTGCCAGCAACTTGGCCGGGGAGGATACGCAGTATTTT | CASNLAGEDTQYF
TRBJ2-7 | . | many | TRBV29-1 | TGCAGCGTTGTTTGGGACACAACCTACGAGCAGTACTTC | CSVVWDTTYEQYF
TRBJ2-4 | . | many | TRBV28 | TGTGCCAGCAGTTTCCGACCGGCTCGCATTCAGTACTTC | CASSFRPARIQYF
TRBJ1-1 | . | many | TRBV9 | TGTGCCAGCAGTCCCTCAGGGATGGCTGAAGCTTTCTTT | CASSPSGMAEAFF
TRBJ2-1 | TRBD2 | . | TRBV24-1 | TGTGCCACCAGTGGCCGGACTAGCGGGTACAGGCAGTTCTTC | CATSGRTSGYRQFF
TRBJ2-7 | TRBD1 | many | TRBV2 | TGTGCCACCAGACGGACAGGTGGATCCTACGAGCAGTACTTC | CATRRTGGSYEQYF
TRBJ1-1 | . | many | TRBV6-1 | TGTGCCAGCAGTGAATGGGGCCAGGGGATAACGAACACTGAAGCTTTCTTT | CASSEWGQGITNTEAFF
TRBJ2-1 | . | many | TRBV11-1 | TGTGCCAGCAGCGCGAGCGGCTACCTCTACAATGAGCAGTTCTTC | CASSASGYLYNEQFF
TRBJ1-2 | . | many | TRBV12-3/TRBV12-4 | TGTGCCAGCAGTTTAGACGACAGGTTCGACTATGGCTACACCTTC | CASSLDDRFDYGYTF
TRBJ2-3 | . | . | TRBV12-3/TRBV12-4 | TGTGCCAGCAGTTTATCAGAGGGGGATACGCAGTATTTT | CASSLSEGDTQYF
TRBJ2-7 | . | few | TRBV6-1 | TGTGCCATCTCCGGGCTCCAGCGCGACGAGCAGTACTTC | CAISGLQRDEQYF
TRBJ2-7 | . | many | TRBV5-1 | TGCGCCAGCAGCTCCTACAGGGATCTAAGTACGGACGAGCAGTACTTC | CASSSYRDLSTDEQYF
TRBJ1-1 | . | many | TRBV7-9 | TGTGCCAGCAGCTTAGTTGGGGGTTTGGCTGAAGCTTTCTTT | CASSLVGGLAEAFF
TRBJ2-7 | . | many | TRBV2 | TGTGCCAGCAGTGAAGGTGGGAGTAAAGAAGAGCAGTACTTC | CASSEGGSKEEQYF
TRBJ2-3 | . | . | TRBV7-3 | TGTGCCAGCAGCCGACTCAGTATAAGGGCAGATACGCAGTATTTT | CASSRLSIRADTQYF
TRBJ2-7 | . | many | TRBV18 | TGTGCCAGCTCACCACGGGATCAACCCCAGACCTACGAGCAGTACTTC | CASSPRDQPQTYEQYF
TRBJ1-1 | TRBD1 | many | TRBV7-9 | TGTGCCAGCAGCTTAGCGGACAGGGGAGGTTTTGAAGCTTTCTTT | CASSLADRGGFEAFF
TRBJ1-6 | . | many | TRBV6-1 | TGTGCCAGCAGCTTCCGGGCTGAGAGGTCCTATAATTCACCCCTCCACTTT | CASSFRAERSYNSPLHF
TRBJ2-7 | . | . | TRBV12-3/TRBV12-4 | TGTGCCAGCAGGATGGGCCAGGGTCACTACGAGCAGTACTTC | CASRMGQGHYEQYF
TRBJ2-5 | . | few | TRBV12-3/TRBV12-4 | TGTGCCAGCAGTTTTAGCCCCCGGCGGCAAGAGACCCAGTACTTC | CASSFSPRRQETQYF
TRBJ2-7 | TRBD2 | many | TRBV28 | TGTGCCAGCAGCCTTGAGGAGCGGGAGTTCAACGAGCAGTACTTC | CASSLEEREFNEQYF
TRBJ2-1 | TRBD1 | many | TRBV7-8 | TGTGCCAGCGGAGGACAGGGGTACAATGAGCAGTTCTTC | CASGGQGYNEQFF
TRBJ2-7 | TRBD2 | . | TRBV14 | TGTGCCAGCAGCCAAGGTTCTAGCGGCTCCTACGAGCAGTACTTC | CASSQGSSGSYEQYF
TRBJ1-3 | . | few | TRBV12-3/TRBV12-4 | TGTGCCAGCAGAGGGGACCCCAACACCATATATTTT | CASRGDPNTIYF
TRBJ1-2 | . | many | TRBV18 | TGTGCCAGCTCACCATCGGGTACAAACTATGGCTACACCTTC | CASSPSGTNYGYTF
TRBJ2-1 | . | many | TRBV4-2 | TGTGCCAGCAGCCAAGAAAAACAGGAGGGGGATGAGCAGTTCTTC | CASSQEKQEGDEQFF
TRBJ2-1 | . | many | TRBV11-1 | TGTGCCAGCAGCTTACCGACTAGTTACAATGAGCAGTTCTTC | CASSLPTSYNEQFF
TRBJ1-3 | . | . | TRBV7-2 | TGTGCCAGCAGCTTAGACCTTTTTCGGGGGGGTATGAGGAGAAACACCATATATTTT | CASSLDLFRGGMRRNTIYF
TRBJ1-2 | . | . | TRBV13 | TGTGCCAGCAGCTTATATCAGGGCCGGGGTGGCTACACCTTC | CASSLYQGRGGYTF
TRBJ2-1 | TRBD2 | few | TRBV9 | TGTGCCAGCAGCCCCCCGGCCACTCTAGCGGGAGGGCCCAATGAGCAGTTCTTC | CASSPPATLAGGPNEQFF
TRBJ2-3 | TRBD2 | . | TRBV20-1 | TGCAGTGGAGAGATCGGGAGGGCCTTAGCAGATACGCAGTATTTT | CSGEIGRALADTQYF
TRBJ2-3 | . | many | TRBV28 | TGTGCCAGCAGTTTACGGCGGCTCACAGATACGCAGTATTTT | CASSLRRLTDTQYF
TRBJ1-5 | . | many | TRBV7-2 | TGTGCCAGCAGCCGAAAGGGTGGCAATCAGCCCCAGCATTTT | CASSRKGGNQPQHF
TRBJ1-2 | TRBD1 | few | TRBV7-9 | TGTGCCAGCAGCTTAGCGGGACAGGGATTTAACTATGGCTACACCTTC | CASSLAGQGFNYGYTF
TRBJ2-3 | . | . | TRBV7-9 | TGTGCCAGCAGCTTATGGGTTGGCGGCCTCACAGATACGCAGTATTTT | CASSLWVGGLTDTQYF